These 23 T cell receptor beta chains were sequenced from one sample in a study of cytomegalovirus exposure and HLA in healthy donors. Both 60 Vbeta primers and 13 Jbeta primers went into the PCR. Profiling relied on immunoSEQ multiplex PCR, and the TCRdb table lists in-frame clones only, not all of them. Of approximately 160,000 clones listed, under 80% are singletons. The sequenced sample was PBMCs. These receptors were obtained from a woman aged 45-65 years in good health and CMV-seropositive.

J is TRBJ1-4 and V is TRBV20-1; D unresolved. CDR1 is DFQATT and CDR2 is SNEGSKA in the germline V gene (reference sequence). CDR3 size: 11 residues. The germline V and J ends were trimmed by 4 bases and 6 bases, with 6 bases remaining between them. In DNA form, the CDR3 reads TGCAGTGCTAACAGTTATGAAAAACTGTTTTTT. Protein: CSANSYEKLFF.

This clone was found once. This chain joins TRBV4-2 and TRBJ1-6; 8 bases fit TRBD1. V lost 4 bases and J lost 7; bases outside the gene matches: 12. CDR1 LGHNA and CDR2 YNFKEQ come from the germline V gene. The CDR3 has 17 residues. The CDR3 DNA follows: TGTGCCAGCAGCCCACAGCATGGACAGGGAGGGAATTCACCCCTCCACTTT. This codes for CASSPQHGQGGNSPLHF.

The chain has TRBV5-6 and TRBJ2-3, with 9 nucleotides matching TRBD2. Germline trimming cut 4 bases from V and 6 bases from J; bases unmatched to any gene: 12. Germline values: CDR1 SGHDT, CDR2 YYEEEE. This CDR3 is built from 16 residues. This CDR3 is CASSPLTAGGRDTQYF. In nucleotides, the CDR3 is TGTGCCAGCAGCCCTCTTACCGCGGGGGGGAGGGATACGCAGTATTTT. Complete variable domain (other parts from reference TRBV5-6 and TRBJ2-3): DAGVTQSPTHLIKTRGQQVTLRCSPKSGHDTVSWYQQALGQGPQFIFQYYEEEERQRGNFPDRFSGHQFPNYSSELNVNALLLGDSALYLCASSPLTAGGRDTQYFGPGTRLTVL.

The CDR3, as DNA: TGCAGTGCTAGCGCGGGGTATGGCTACACCTTC. It encodes CSASAGYGYTF. J is TRBJ1-2 and V is TRBV20-1; D is uncertain. CDR3 size: 11 residues. The V and J ends lost 3 bases and 5 bases respectively, with 7 bases between them. Germline loops: CDR1 DFQATT, CDR2 SNEGSKA (reference sequence).

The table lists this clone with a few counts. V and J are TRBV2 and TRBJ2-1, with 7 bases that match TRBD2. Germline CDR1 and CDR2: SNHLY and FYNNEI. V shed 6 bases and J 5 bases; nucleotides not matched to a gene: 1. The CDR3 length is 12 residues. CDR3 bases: TGTGCCAGCAGAGCGGGGAACAATGAGCAGTTCTTC. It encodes CASRAGNNEQFF.

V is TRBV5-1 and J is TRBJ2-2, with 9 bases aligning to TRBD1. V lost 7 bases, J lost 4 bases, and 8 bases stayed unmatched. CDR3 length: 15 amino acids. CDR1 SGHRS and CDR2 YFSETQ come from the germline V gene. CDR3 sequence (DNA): TGCGCCAGCGGTGAGGGGACAGGGCTCACCGGGGAGCTGTTTTTT. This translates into CASGEGTGLTGELFF.

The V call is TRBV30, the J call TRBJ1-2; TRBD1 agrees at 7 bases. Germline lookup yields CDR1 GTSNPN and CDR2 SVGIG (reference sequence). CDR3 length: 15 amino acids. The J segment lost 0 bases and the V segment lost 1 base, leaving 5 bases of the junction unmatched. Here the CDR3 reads CAWSEGAGANYGYTF. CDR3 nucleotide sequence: TGTGCCTGGAGTGAGGGGGCAGGGGCTAACTATGGCTACACCTTC.

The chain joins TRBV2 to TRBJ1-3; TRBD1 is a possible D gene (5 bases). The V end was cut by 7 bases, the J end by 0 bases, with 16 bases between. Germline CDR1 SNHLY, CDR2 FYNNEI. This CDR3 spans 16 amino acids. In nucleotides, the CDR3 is TGTGCCAGCAACTCTCAGGGCTTTCACTCTGGAAACACCATATATTTT. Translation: CASNSQGFHSGNTIYF.

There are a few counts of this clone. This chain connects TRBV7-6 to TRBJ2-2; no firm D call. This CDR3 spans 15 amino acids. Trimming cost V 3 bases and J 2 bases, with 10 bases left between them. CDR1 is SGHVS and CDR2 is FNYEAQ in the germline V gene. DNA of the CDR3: TGTGCCAGCAGCTTTAGGCGACTCAACACCGGGGAGCTGTTTTTT. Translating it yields CASSFRRLNTGELFF. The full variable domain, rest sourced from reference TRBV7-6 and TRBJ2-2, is GAGVSQSPRYKVTKRGQDVALRCDPISGHVSLYWYRQALGQGPEFLTYFNYEAQQDKSGLPNDRFSAERPEGSISTLTIQRTEQRDSAMYRCASSFRRLNTGELFFGEGSRLTVL.

The CDR3 DNA is TGCGCCAGCAGCTTTCGGACAGGGAACACCGGGGAGCTGTTTTTT. This encodes CASSFRTGNTGELFF. The chain recombines TRBV5-1 with TRBJ2-2; TRBD1 agrees at 7 bases. J gave up 1 base and V 2 bases, and 2 bases lay outside the gene matches. This CDR3 is 15 amino acids long. The germline CDR1 and CDR2 sequences are SGHRS and YFSETQ.

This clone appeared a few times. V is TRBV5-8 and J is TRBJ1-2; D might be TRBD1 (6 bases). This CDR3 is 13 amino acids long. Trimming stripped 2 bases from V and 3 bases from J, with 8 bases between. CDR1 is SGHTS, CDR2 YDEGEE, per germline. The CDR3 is CASSLAGDYGYTF. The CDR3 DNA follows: TGTGCCAGCAGCTTAGCAGGGGACTATGGCTACACCTTC.

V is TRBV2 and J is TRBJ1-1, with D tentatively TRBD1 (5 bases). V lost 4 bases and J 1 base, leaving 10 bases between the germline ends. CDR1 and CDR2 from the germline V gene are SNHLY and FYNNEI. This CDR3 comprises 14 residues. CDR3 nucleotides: TGTGCCAGCAGTGGGTGGGGGGGGAACACTGAAGCTTTCTTT. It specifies CASSGWGGNTEAFF.

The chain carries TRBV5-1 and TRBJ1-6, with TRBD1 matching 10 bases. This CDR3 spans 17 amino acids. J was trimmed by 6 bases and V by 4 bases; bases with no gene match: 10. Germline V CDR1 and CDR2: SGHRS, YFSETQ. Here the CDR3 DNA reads TGCGCCAGCAGCAGCTCCGGGACAGGGGTTTCTAATTCACCCCTCCACTTT. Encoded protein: CASSSSGTGVSNSPLHF.

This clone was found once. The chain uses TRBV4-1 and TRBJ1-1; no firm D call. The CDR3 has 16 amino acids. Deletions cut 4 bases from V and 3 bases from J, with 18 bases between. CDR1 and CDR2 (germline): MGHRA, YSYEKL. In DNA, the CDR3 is TGCGCCAGCAGCCCCTTAACGGTACGGAGGGACACTGAAGCTTTCTTT. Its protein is CASSPLTVRRDTEAFF.

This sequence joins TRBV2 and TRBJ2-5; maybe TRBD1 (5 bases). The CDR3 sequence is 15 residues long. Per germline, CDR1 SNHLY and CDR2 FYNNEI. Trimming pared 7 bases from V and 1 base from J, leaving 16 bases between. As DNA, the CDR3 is TGTGCCAGCACCGAAGGGGTTGGTCCCCAAGAGACCCAGTACTTC. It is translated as CASTEGVGPQETQYF.

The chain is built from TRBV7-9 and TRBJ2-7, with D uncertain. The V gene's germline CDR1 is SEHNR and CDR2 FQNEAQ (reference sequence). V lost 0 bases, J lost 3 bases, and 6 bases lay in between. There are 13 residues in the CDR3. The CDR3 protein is CASSLAGIYEQYF. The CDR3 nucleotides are TGTGCCAGCAGCTTAGCCGGTATCTACGAGCAGTACTTC.

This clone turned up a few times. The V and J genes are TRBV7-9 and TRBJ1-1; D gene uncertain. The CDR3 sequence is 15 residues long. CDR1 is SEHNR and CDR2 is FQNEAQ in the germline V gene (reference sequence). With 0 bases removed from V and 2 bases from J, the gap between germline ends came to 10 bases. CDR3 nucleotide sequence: TGTGCCAGCAGCTTAGCGGTACAGACCAACACTGAAGCTTTCTTT. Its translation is CASSLAVQTNTEAFF.

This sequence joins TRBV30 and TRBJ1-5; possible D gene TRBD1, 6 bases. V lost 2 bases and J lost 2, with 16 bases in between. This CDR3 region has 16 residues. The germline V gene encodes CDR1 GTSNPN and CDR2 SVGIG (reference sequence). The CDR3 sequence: CAWSFRDTLGNQPQHF. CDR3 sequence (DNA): TGTGCCTGGAGTTTCCGGGACACACTTGGCAATCAGCCCCAGCATTTT.

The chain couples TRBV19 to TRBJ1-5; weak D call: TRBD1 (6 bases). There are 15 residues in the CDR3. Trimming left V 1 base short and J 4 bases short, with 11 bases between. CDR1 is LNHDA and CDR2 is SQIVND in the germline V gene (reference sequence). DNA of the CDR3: TGTGCCAGTAGTATAGGGCCAGGGGAGAATCAGCCCCAGCATTTT. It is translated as CASSIGPGENQPQHF.

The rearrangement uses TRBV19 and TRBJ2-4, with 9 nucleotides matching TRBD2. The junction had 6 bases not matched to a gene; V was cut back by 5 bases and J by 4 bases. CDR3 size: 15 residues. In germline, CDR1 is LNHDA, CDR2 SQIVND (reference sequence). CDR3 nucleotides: TGTGCCAGTAGTCCCCTTAGCGGGGGTAAAAACATTCAGTACTTC. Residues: CASSPLSGGKNIQYF.

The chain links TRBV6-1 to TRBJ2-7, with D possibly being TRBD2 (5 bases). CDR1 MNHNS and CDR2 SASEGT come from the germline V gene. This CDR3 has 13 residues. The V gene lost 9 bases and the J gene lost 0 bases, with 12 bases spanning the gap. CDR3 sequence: CASQRAASYEQYF. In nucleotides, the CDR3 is TGTGCCAGTCAGAGGGCAGCCTCCTACGAGCAGTACTTC.

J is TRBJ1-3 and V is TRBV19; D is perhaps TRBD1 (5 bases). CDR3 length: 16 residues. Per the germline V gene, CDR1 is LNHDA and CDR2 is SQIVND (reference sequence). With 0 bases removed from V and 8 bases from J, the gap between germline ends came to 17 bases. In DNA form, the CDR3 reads TGTGCCAGTAGTATAGAACCCAGGGTCAAAGAAGACACCATATATTTT. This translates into CASSIEPRVKEDTIYF.

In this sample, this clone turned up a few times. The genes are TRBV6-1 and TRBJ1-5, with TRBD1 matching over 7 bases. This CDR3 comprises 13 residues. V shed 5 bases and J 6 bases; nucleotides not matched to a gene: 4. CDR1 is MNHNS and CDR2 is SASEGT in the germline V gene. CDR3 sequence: CASSSQGGQPQHF. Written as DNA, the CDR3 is TGTGCCAGCAGTTCCCAGGGGGGTCAGCCCCAGCATTTT.